The 20 T cell receptor beta chains listed next were all sequenced from one sample in a study of OX40 agonist ivuxolimab in advanced cancers. Profiled with immunoSEQ multiplex PCR; TCRdb holds only in-frame clones, not every one. This table has approximately 76,000 clones, approximately 85% appearing once. The sample consisted of CD4+ or CD8+ T cells sorted from blood, taken in a trial of the OX40 agonist ivuxolimab. These receptors were collected from an adult with an advanced solid tumor such as melanoma, head and neck, liver or kidney cancer.

This clone appeared once. The chain carries TRBV7-3 and TRBJ2-3; weak D call: TRBD2 (6 bases). The CDR3 is made up of 15 amino acids. Germline CDR1 is SGHTA and CDR2 is FQGTGA. V was trimmed by 4 bases and J by 2 bases, leaving 13 bases between them. CDR3 nucleotides: TGTGCCAGCAGCTCGACGACTAGTCCCACAGATACGCAGTATTTT. It translates to CASSSTTSPTDTQYF.

The rearrangement links TRBV6-1 to TRBJ2-5, with D perhaps TRBD1 (6 bases). Per the germline V gene, CDR1 is MNHNS and CDR2 is SASEGT. Trimming shortened V by 2 bases and J by 4 bases, and 20 bases separated the two germline ends. The CDR3 extends over 17 amino acids. The CDR3 bases are TGTGCCAGCAGTGAAATGAGAGTCTGGGGGCGAGGAGAGACCCAGTACTTC. Amino acids: CASSEMRVWGRGETQYF.

A remark on this clone: Different DNA sequences within this sample yield the same CDR3. CDR3 in amino acids: CASSLGPNTEAFF. The CDR3 nucleotides are TGTGCCAGCAGCTTAGGCCCGAACACTGAAGCTTTCTTT. V and J are TRBV11-3 and TRBJ1-1; no reliable D call. The CDR3 totals 13 residues. CDR1 and CDR2 from the germline V gene are SGHNT and YENEEA. Trimming shortened V by 1 base and J by 1 base, and 4 bases separated the two germline ends.

This clone has just one count. The chain uses TRBV6-1 and TRBJ1-1; D unresolved. Trimming removed 6 bases at V and 2 bases at J, with 13 bases between. Looked up from germline, CDR1 is MNHNS and CDR2 is SASEGT. This CDR3 contains 14 residues. The CDR3, as DNA: TGTGCCAGCAGGTGGACGGAAATAAACACTGAAGCTTTCTTT. Translated: CASRWTEINTEAFF.

This chain connects TRBV7-8 to TRBJ2-5, with a weak D call TRBD1 (5 bases). The V and J ends lost 1 base and 2 bases respectively, with 8 bases between them. In germline, CDR1 is SGHVS, CDR2 FQNEAQ. There are 14 residues in the CDR3. This chain's CDR3 is CASSLEQEQETQYF. The CDR3 DNA reads TGTGCCAGCAGCTTAGAACAGGAGCAAGAGACCCAGTACTTC. Full variable domain (remainder filled in from reference TRBV7-8 and TRBJ2-5): GAGVSQSPRYKVAKRGQDVALRCDPISGHVSLFWYQQALGQGPEFLTYFQNEAQLDKSGLPSDRFFAERPEGSVSTLKIQRTQQEDSAVYLCASSLEQEQETQYFGPGTRLLVL.

V is TRBV5-1 and J is TRBJ2-2, with D tentatively TRBD2 (5 bases). Germline V gives CDR1 SGHRS, CDR2 YFSETQ. CDR3 size: 16 residues. V lost 3 bases and J 7 bases, leaving 19 bases between the germline ends. The CDR3 sequence is CASSSTRGSGVGELFF. CDR3 coding DNA: TGCGCCAGCAGCTCCACACGGGGTTCCGGGGTCGGGGAGCTGTTTTTT.

About this clone itself: One end of the junction is discordant with germline, which a read error may explain. The chain combines TRBV4-2 with TRBJ2-2; the match to TRBD1 covers 11 bases. Per germline, CDR1 LGHNA and CDR2 YNFKEQ. This CDR3 has 16 amino acids. The CDR3 DNA reads TGTGCCAGCAGCCACGGACAGGGGGCCCCGGGCGGGGAGCTGCTTTTT. It specifies CASSHGQGAPGGELLF.

The rearrangement uses TRBV5-6 and TRBJ1-6; no firm D call. The CDR3 covers 15 residues. Germline-derived CDR1 and CDR2 are SGHDT and YYEEEE. Trimming took off 1 base at V and 10 bases at J, with 15 bases between the two ends. The CDR3 region is CASSLLAQSNSPLHF. The DNA of the CDR3 is TGTGCCAGCAGCTTGTTAGCTCAGAGCAACTCACCCCTCCACTTT.

This chain uses TRBV19 with TRBJ1-1; the D is unclear. Trimming cost V 6 bases and J 0 bases, with 5 bases left between them. This CDR3 is 12 amino acids long. In germline, CDR1 is LNHDA, CDR2 SQIVND (reference sequence). CDR3 nucleotides: TGTGCCAGTAGGTTAATGAACACTGAAGCTTTCTTT. Translated: CASRLMNTEAFF.

The count of this clone is one. The chain employs TRBV4-3 and TRBJ2-7, with D maybe TRBD2 (5 bases). Germline CDR1 LGHNA, CDR2 YSLEER. Trimming shortened V by 0 bases and J by 0 bases, and 9 bases separated the two germline ends. There are 15 residues in the CDR3. The CDR3 sequence: CASSQDLGSSYEQYF. DNA of the CDR3: TGCGCCAGCAGCCAAGATCTAGGGAGCTCCTACGAGCAGTACTTC.

The chain is built from TRBV10-3 and TRBJ1-6, with D possibly TRBD1 on 5 matching bases. Germline V lookup: CDR1 ENHRY, CDR2 SYGVKD. V lost 7 bases, J lost 5 bases, and 12 bases lay in between. This CDR3 comprises 14 residues. DNA of the CDR3: TGTGCCATCACGCAGGGAGGGAATAATTCACCCCTCCACTTT. This translates into CAITQGGNNSPLHF.

The chain employs TRBV4-2 and TRBJ2-5; tentative D call: TRBD2 (5 bases). The DNA end lines up better with TRBJ2-7; the J call may be wrong. Germline CDR1 LGHNA, CDR2 YNFKEQ. CDR3 size: 14 residues. The CDR3 region is CASSQAEAIYEQYF. In DNA form, the CDR3 reads TGTGCCAGCAGCCAAGCGGAGGCGATCTACGAGCAGTACTTC.

J is TRBJ2-3 and V is TRBV7-8, with TRBD2 matching 8 bases. V dropped 5 bases and J dropped 1; count of bases not matched to a gene: 5. CDR3 size: 15 residues. CDR1 is SGHVS and CDR2 is FQNEAQ in the germline V gene. This chain's CDR3 is CASSPRLARTDTQYF. As DNA, the CDR3 is TGTGCCAGCAGCCCCCGACTAGCGCGCACAGATACGCAGTATTTT.

The CDR3 nucleotides read TGTGCCAGCAGCCGTACATATGAGCAGTTCTTC. Its protein is CASSRTYEQFF. The chain couples TRBV28 to TRBJ2-1; D not resolved. The V end was cut by 6 bases, the J end by 8 bases, with 8 bases between. The CDR3 loop spans 11 amino acids. The germline gives CDR1 MDHEN, CDR2 SYDVKM. Filled out from reference TRBV28 and TRBJ2-1, the complete variable domain reads DVKVTQSSRYLVKRTGEKVFLECVQDMDHENMFWYRQDPGLGLRLIYFSYDVKMKEKGDIPEGYSVSREKKERFSLILESASTNQTSMYLCASSRTYEQFFGPGTRLTVL.

The V and J genes are TRBV6-1 and TRBJ2-3, with 7 nucleotides matching TRBD1. This CDR3 has 15 amino acids. J gave up 3 bases and V 4 bases, and 7 bases lay outside the gene matches. Per germline, CDR1 MNHNS and CDR2 SASEGT. The CDR3 loop is CASSARPQGTDTQYF. The CDR3 region has the DNA TGTGCCAGCAGTGCCCGACCACAGGGGACAGATACGCAGTATTTT.

The chain joins TRBV5-6 to TRBJ1-2; D call uncertain. Trimming took 0 bases from V and 5 from J, leaving 8 bases between them. The length of the CDR3 is 13 residues. The V gene's germline CDR1 is SGHDT and CDR2 YYEEEE. CDR3 sequence reads: CASSLGQQYGYTF. DNA of the CDR3: TGTGCCAGCAGCTTGGGGCAGCAATATGGCTACACCTTC.

The rearrangement joins TRBV5-8 to TRBJ1-1; D is perhaps TRBD1 (6 bases). Trimming removed 3 bases from V and 4 bases from J, with 19 bases in between. This CDR3 has 16 amino acids. The germline V gene has CDR1 SGHTS and CDR2 YDEGEE. CDR3 region: CASSWRRTGGVTEAFF. In DNA, the CDR3 is TGTGCCAGCAGCTGGAGAAGGACGGGGGGCGTCACTGAAGCTTTCTTT.

This clone was counted a single time. The chain uses TRBV6-8 and TRBJ1-5; TRBD1 matches 7 bases. The CDR3 length is 18 residues. Germline values: CDR1 MNHGY, CDR2 SAAAGT. With V trimmed by 2 bases and J by 1 base, 11 bases remained unmatched. The CDR3 nucleotides read TGTGCCAGCAGTTACGGCCAGACAGGGCGTTACAGCAATCAGCCCCAGCATTTT. This encodes CASSYGQTGRYSNQPQHF.

The chain joins TRBV6-6 to TRBJ2-2; D may be TRBD1 (5 bases). V was clipped by 5 bases and J by 6 bases, with 13 bases between them. The CDR3 is 14 residues long. From germline, CDR1 is MNHNY and CDR2 SVGAGI (reference sequence). CDR3 DNA: TGTGCCAGCAGTCCCAGGGCAGGGTCCGGGGAGCTGTTTTTT. It specifies CASSPRAGSGELFF.

The rearrangement links TRBV4-2 to TRBJ2-7; 9 bases are shared with TRBD2. There are 18 residues in the CDR3. With 1 base clipped from V and 2 bases from J, the junction kept 12 bases outside the gene matches. Per germline, CDR1 LGHNA and CDR2 YNFKEQ. CDR3 loop: CASSQAGQRASGTYEQYF. The CDR3 DNA follows: TGTGCCAGCAGCCAAGCGGGACAAAGGGCTAGCGGGACCTACGAGCAGTACTTC.